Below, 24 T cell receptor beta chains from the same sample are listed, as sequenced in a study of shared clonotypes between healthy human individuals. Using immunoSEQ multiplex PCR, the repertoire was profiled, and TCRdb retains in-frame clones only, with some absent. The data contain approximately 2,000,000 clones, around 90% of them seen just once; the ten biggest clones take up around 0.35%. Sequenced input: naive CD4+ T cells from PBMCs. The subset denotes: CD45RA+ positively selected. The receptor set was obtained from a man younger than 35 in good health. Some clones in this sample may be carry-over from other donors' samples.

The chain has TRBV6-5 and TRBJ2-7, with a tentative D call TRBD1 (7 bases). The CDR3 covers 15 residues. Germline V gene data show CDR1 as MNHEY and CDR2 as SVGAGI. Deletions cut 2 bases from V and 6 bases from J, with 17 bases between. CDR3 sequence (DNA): TGTGCCAGCAGTTACCGTGGAGGGGGCCGTGGCGAGCAGTACTTC. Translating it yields CASSYRGGGRGEQYF.

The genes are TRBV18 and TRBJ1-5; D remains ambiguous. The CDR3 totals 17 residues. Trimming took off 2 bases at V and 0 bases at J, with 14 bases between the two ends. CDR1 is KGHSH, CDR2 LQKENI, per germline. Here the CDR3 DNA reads TGTGCCAGCTCACCAGTTCAGTCGATTAATAGCAATCAGCCCCAGCATTTT. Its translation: CASSPVQSINSNQPQHF.

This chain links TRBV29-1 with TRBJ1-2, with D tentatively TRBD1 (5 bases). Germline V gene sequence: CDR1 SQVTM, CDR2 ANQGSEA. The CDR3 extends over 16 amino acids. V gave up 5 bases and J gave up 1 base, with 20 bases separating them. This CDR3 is CSVPKDGGYGNYGYTF. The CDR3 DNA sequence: TGCAGCGTTCCCAAAGATGGGGGATATGGTAACTATGGCTACACCTTC.

The CDR3 region is CASSESRVSYEQYF. CDR3 in DNA: TGTGCCAGCAGTGAGTCAAGGGTCTCCTACGAGCAGTACTTC. J is TRBJ2-7 and V is TRBV2; D gene ambiguous. Germline assignment: CDR1 SNHLY and CDR2 FYNNEI. The CDR3 has 14 amino acids. The V end lost 3 bases, the J end lost 0 bases, and 9 bases lay between the germline ends.

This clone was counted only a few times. CDR3 residues: CSVEVGEGTEAFF. The CDR3 DNA reads as TGCAGCGTTGAGGTCGGGGAGGGCACTGAAGCTTTCTTT. V gene TRBV29-1 combines with J gene TRBJ1-1; D is uncertain. The CDR3 length is 13 residues. Germline V gene sequence: CDR1 SQVTM, CDR2 ANQGSEA. Trimming removed 3 bases from V and 4 bases from J, with 12 bases in between.

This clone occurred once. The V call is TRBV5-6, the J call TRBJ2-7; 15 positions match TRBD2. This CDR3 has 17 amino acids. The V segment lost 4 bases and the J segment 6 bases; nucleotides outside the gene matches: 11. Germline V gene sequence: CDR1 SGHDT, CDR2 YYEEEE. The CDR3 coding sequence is TGTGCCAGCAGCCCGGGACTAGCGGGAGGACCGGGGGGCGAGCAGTACTTC. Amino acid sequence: CASSPGLAGGPGGEQYF. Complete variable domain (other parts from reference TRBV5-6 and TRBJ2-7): DAGVTQSPTHLIKTRGQQVTLRCSPKSGHDTVSWYQQALGQGPQFIFQYYEEEERQRGNFPDRFSGHQFPNYSSELNVNALLLGDSALYLCASSPGLAGGPGGEQYFGPGTRLTVT.

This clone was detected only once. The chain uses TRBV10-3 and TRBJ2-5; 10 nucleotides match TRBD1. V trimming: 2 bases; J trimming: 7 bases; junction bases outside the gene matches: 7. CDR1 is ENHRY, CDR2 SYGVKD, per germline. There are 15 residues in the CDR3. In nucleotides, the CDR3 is TGTGCCATCAGTGAGGGGACAGGGGTTCCAGGGACCCAGTACTTC. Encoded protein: CAISEGTGVPGTQYF.

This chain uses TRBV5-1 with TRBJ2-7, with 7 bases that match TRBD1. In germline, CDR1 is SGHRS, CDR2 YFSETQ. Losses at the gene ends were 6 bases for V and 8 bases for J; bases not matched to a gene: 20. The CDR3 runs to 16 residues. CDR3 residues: CASTPFSGTVLEKQYF. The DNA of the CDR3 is TGCGCCAGCACCCCTTTCTCCGGGACAGTACTTGAGAAGCAGTACTTC.

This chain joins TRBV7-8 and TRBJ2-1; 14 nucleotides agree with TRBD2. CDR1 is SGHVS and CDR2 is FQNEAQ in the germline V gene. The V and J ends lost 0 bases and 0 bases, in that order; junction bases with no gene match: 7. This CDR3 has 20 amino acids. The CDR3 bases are TGTGCCAGCAGCTTAGCGAGGAGACTAGCGGGAGGGCCCTCCTACAATGAGCAGTTCTTC. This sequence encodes CASSLARRLAGGPSYNEQFF. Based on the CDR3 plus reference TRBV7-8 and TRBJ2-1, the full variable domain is GAGVSQSPRYKVAKRGQDVALRCDPISGHVSLFWYQQALGQGPEFLTYFQNEAQLDKSGLPSDRFFAERPEGSVSTLKIQRTQQEDSAVYLCASSLARRLAGGPSYNEQFFGPGTRLTVL.

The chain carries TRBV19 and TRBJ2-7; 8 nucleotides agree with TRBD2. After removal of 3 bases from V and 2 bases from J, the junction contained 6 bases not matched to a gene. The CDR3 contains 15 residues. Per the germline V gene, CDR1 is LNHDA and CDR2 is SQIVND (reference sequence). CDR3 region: CASSMGSGTTYEQYF. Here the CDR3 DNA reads TGTGCCAGTAGTATGGGTAGCGGGACGACCTACGAGCAGTACTTC. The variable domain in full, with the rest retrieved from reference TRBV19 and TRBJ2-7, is DGGITQSPKYLFRKEGQNVTLSCEQNLNHDAMYWYRQDPGQGLRLIYYSQIVNDFQKGDIAEGYSVSREKKESFPLTVTSAQKNPTAFYLCASSMGSGTTYEQYFGPGTRLTVT.

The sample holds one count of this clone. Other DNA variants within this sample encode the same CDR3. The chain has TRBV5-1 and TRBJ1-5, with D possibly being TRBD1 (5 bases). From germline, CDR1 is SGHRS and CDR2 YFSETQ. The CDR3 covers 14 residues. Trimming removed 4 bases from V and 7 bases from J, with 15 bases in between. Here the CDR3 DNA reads TGCGCCAGCAGCCCCCAGGGAGCAGGACAGCCCCAGCATTTT. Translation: CASSPQGAGQPQHF.

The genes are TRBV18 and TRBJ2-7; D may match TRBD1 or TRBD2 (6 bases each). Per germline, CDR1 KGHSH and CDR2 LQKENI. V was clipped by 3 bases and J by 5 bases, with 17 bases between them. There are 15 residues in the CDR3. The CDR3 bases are TGTGCCAGCTCACCTTTCGGGGGCCCCTCGGACGAGCAGTACTTC. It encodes CASSPFGGPSDEQYF.

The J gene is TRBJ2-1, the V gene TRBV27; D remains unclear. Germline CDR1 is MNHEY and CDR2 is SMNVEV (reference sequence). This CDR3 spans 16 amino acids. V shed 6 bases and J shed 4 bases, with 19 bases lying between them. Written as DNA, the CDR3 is TGTGCCAGCAGCCCCTCTCCGCGGCTTGGTTACAATGAGCAGTTCTTC. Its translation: CASSPSPRLGYNEQFF.

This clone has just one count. DNA for the CDR3: TGTGCCAGCAGCCCGAGTGGGCCCCAGACAGGGGGGTATGGCTACACCTTC. Translation: CASSPSGPQTGGYGYTF. V usage is TRBV9 and J usage is TRBJ1-2; 9 bases are shared with TRBD1. V shed 4 bases, J shed 5 bases, and the junction held 15 bases outside the gene matches. Germline CDR1 is SGDLS and CDR2 is YYNGEE. The CDR3 sequence is 17 residues long.

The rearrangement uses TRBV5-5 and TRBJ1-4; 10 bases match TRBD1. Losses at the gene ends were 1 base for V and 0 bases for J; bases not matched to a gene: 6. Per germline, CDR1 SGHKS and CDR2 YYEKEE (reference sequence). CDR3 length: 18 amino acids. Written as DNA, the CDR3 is TGTGCCAGCAGCTTGAGGGACAGGGGATGGTCAACTAATGAAAAACTGTTTTTT. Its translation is CASSLRDRGWSTNEKLFF.

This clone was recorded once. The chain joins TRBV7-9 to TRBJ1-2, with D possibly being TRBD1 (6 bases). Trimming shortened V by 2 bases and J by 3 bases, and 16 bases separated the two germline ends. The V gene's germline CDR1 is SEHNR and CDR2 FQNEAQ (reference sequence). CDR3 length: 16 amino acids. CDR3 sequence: CASSLSQGSSHYGYTF. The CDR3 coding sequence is TGTGCCAGCAGCTTATCCCAGGGGTCTTCTCACTATGGCTACACCTTC. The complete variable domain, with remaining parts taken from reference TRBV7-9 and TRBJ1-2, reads DTGVSQNPRHKITKRGQNVTFRCDPISEHNRLYWYRQTLGQGPEFLTYFQNEAQLEKSRLLSDRFSAERPKGSFSTLEIQRTEQGDSAMYLCASSLSQGSSHYGYTFGSGTRLTVV.

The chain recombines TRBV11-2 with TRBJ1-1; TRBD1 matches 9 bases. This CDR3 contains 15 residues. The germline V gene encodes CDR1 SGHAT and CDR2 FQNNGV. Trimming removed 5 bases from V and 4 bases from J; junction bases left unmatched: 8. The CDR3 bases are TGTGCCAGCAGCGTAAGACCGGACAGGGGCACTGAAGCTTTCTTT. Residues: CASSVRPDRGTEAFF.

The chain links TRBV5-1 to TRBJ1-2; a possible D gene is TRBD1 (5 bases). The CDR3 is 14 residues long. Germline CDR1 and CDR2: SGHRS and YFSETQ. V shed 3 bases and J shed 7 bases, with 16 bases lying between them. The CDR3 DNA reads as TGCGCCAGCAGCTGGGACCGGGAGTCAGCTGGCTACACCTTC. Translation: CASSWDRESAGYTF. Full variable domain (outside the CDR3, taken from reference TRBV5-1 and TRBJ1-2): KAGVTQTPRYLIKTRGQQVTLSCSPISGHRSVSWYQQTPGQGLQFLFEYFSETQRNKGNFPGRFSGRQFSNSRSEMNVSTLELGDSALYLCASSWDRESAGYTFGSGTRLTVV.

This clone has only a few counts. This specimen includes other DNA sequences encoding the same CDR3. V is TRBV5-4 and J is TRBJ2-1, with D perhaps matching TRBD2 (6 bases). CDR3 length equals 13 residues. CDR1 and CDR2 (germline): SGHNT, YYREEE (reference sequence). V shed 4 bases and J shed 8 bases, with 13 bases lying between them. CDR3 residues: CASSVGGGDEQFF. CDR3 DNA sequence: TGTGCCAGCAGCGTGGGAGGAGGGGATGAGCAGTTCTTC.

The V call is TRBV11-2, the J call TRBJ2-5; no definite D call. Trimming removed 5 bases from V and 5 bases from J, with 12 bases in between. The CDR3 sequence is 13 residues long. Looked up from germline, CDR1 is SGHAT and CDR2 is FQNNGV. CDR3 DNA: TGTGCCAGCAGCGTCGGCCCGACGGAGACCCAGTACTTC. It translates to CASSVGPTETQYF.

The CDR3 DNA reads as TGTGCCAGCACCGACACCGGGGAGCTGTTTTTT. Translated, it gives CASTDTGELFF. The J gene is TRBJ2-2, the V gene TRBV19; D unresolved. The CDR3 is 11 amino acids. Germline-derived CDR1 and CDR2 are LNHDA and SQIVND (reference sequence). Trimming took 9 bases from V and 3 from J, leaving 5 bases between them.

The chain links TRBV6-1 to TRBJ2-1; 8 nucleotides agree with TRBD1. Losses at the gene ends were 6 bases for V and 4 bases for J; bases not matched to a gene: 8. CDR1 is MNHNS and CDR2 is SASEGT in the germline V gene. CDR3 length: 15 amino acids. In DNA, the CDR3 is TGTGCCAGCAGCCCGGGACAGGTCCATTACAATGAGCAGTTCTTC. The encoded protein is CASSPGQVHYNEQFF.

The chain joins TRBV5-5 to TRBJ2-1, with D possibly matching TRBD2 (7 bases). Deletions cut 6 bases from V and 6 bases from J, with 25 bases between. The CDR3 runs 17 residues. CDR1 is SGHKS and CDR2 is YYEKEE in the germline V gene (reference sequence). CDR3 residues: CASIPRPRGEGGNEQFF. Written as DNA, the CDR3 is TGTGCCAGCATCCCCAGACCGAGGGGGGAGGGAGGCAATGAGCAGTTCTTC.

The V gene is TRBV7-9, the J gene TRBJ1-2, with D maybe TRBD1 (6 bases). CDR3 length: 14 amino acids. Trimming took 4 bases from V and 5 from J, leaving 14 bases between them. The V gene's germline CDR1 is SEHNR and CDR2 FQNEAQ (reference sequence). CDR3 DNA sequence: TGTGCCAGCAGCTCCGACGGGGGCGAATATGGCTACACCTTC. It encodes CASSSDGGEYGYTF.